These T cell receptor beta chains were read from a single sample in a study of T cell repertoires in cytomegalovirus infection. MiXCR, run by TCRdb on the reads, gives a single entry per CDR3 protein. Among 450,000 to 550,000 distinct CDR3 sequences listed, 16% were seen once. Specimen: CD8+ T cells from PBMCs. The source of these receptors is a human donor in good health (CMV status not recorded). Some clones in this sample may be carry-over from other donors' samples. The CDR3 runs from the conserved cysteine through the conserved F or W. D genes are given only for firm matches. Clone size is not always given. Where it is, it says once, few, many or a class for expanded clones.

j_call,d_call,clone_size,v_call,cdr3_nt,cdr3_aa
TRBJ2-4,-,many,TRBV11-2,TGTGCCAGCAGCCCCCGTGTAGCCAAAAACATTCAGTACTTC,CASSPRVAKNIQYF
TRBJ2-5,-,many,TRBV7-2,TGTGCCAGCAGCCTACGACCACGAGGGGGGGGGGTGGAGACCCAGTACTTC,CASSLRPRGGGVETQYF
TRBJ2-1,-,few,TRBV11-2,TGTGCCGCGGGGTCGGGTAACGGCAATGAGCAGTTCTTC,CAAGSGNGNEQFF
TRBJ2-6,TRBD1,many,TRBV6-1,TGTGCCAGCAGTGGGACAGGGGCTTCTGGGGCCAACGTCCTGACTTTC,CASSGTGASGANVLTF
TRBJ2-3,TRBD1,-,TRBV24-1,TGTGCCACCAGTGATCCAGGACAGGGGGATTCAGATACGCAGTATTTT,CATSDPGQGDSDTQYF
TRBJ2-7,-,-,TRBV20-1,TGCAGTGCTAGAGTTCCGGACTCCTACGAGCAGTACTTC,CSARVPDSYEQYF
TRBJ2-7,TRBD1,few,TRBV28,TGTGCCAGCAGTGAGGACAGGGGGTACGAGCAGTACTTC,CASSEDRGYEQYF
TRBJ2-7,-,few,TRBV15,TGTGCCACCAGTCCCTCTCCGGGGCTTGAGCAGTACTTC,CATSPSPGLEQYF
TRBJ1-5,-,-,TRBV19,TGTGCCAGTAACGGGGGCAGCAATCAGCCCCAGCATTTT,CASNGGSNQPQHF
TRBJ2-2,TRBD2,many,TRBV7-3,TGTGCCAGCAGCCCCCGACTAGCGGGAGACACCGGGGAGCTGTTTTTT,CASSPRLAGDTGELFF
TRBJ2-5,-,many,TRBV2,TGTGCCAGCATCCGTATTGGGGACGTCGAGACCCAGTACTTC,CASIRIGDVETQYF
TRBJ2-1,TRBD2,many,TRBV11-1,TGTGCCAGCAGCTTAGAACTAGCGGGAGGGCCCCGGAATGAGCAGTTCTTC,CASSLELAGGPRNEQFF
TRBJ1-1,TRBD1,many,TRBV7-9,TGTGCCAGCAGCTTACCGGGACAGGGAGAAGGCACTGAAGCTTTCTTT,CASSLPGQGEGTEAFF
TRBJ1-5,-,few,TRBV27,TGTGCCAGCAGTTTATGGGGAAGGGAACAGCCCCAGCATTTT,CASSLWGREQPQHF
TRBJ2-7,-,-,TRBV12-3/TRBV12-4,TGTGCCAGCAGCTCCCCGCGGCAGGGCCACCACGAGCAGTACTTC,CASSSPRQGHHEQYF
TRBJ1-2,TRBD1,few,TRBV12-3/TRBV12-4,TGTGCCAGCAGCCTCCGACAGGGGGCGGTCTATGGCTACACCTTC,CASSLRQGAVYGYTF
TRBJ1-1,-,-,TRBV20-1,TGCAGTGCTTCTCTTGCGGAGTGGGCTGGAACTGAAGCTTTCTTT,CSASLAEWAGTEAFF
TRBJ2-1,TRBD2,few,TRBV6-5,TGTGCCAGCAGTTACTCGAGCGGGAGGGTAGGGAATGAGCAGTTCTTC,CASSYSSGRVGNEQFF
TRBJ2-1,-,many,TRBV7-9,TGTGCCAGCACCCTTAGCGAGGCATCCTACAATGAGCAGTTCTTC,CASTLSEASYNEQFF
TRBJ2-2,TRBD1,many,TRBV7-9,TGTGCCAGCAGCTTACGCTATTACAGGGGTCTAAACACCGGGGAGCTGTTTTTT,CASSLRYYRGLNTGELFF
TRBJ1-2,-,-,TRBV6-5,TGTGCCAGCAGTCCCGGTGGGATTCTCTATGGCTACACCTTC,CASSPGGILYGYTF
TRBJ1-2,-,-,TRBV15,TGTGCCACCAGCGTAAGGGGGGGGCCGTACTATGGCTACACCTTC,CATSVRGGPYYGYTF
TRBJ1-1,-,-,TRBV6-5,TGTGCCAGCAGTTATAGGGGGAGCACTGAAGCTTTCTTT,CASSYRGSTEAFF
TRBJ1-4,TRBD1,few,TRBV6-1,TGTGCCAGCAGGGTGGACAGGGCCTATAATGAAAAACTGTTTTTT,CASRVDRAYNEKLFF
TRBJ1-2,-,few,TRBV27,TGTGCCAGCAGTCCACCGGACATTAACTATGGCTACACCTTC,CASSPPDINYGYTF
TRBJ2-2,TRBD2,-,TRBV20-1,TGCAGTGCTTGGGCTAGCGGGAGTTCCGGGGAGCTGTTTTTT,CSAWASGSSGELFF
TRBJ1-4,-,few,TRBV25-1,TGTGCCAGCAGTCATAAAGGTGGGACTAATGAAAAACTGTTTTTT,CASSHKGGTNEKLFF
TRBJ1-3,-,many,TRBV7-6,TGTGCCAGCAGCCCCTCCGACATCTCTGGAAACACCATATATTTT,CASSPSDISGNTIYF
TRBJ2-5,TRBD2,many,TRBV27,TGTGCCAGCAGTTTACTAGCGGGCCCCCAAGAGACCCAGTACTTC,CASSLLAGPQETQYF
TRBJ1-2,-,many,TRBV19,TGTGCCAGTAGTATAGACCGACGGCAGGACTTGGGCTATGGCTACACCTTC,CASSIDRRQDLGYGYTF
TRBJ2-7,-,few,TRBV2,TGTGCCAGCGATGGTCTGGGCCCTTCCTACGAGCAGTACTTC,CASDGLGPSYEQYF
TRBJ2-7,-,-,TRBV10-2,TGCGCCAGCAGTGACTCGACTAACTACGAGCAGTACTTC,CASSDSTNYEQYF
TRBJ2-2,-,few,TRBV29-1,TGCAGCGTTTTCACCGGGGAGCTGTTTTTT,CSVFTGELFF
TRBJ1-2,-,many,TRBV7-9,TGTGCCAGCAGCTTAGTTCTGGGCCCTAACTATGGCTACACCTTC,CASSLVLGPNYGYTF
TRBJ2-7,TRBD2,many,TRBV6-1,TGTGCCAGCAGTGAGGCGGGTTGGACTAGCGCAGGCTCCTACGAGCAGTACTTC,CASSEAGWTSAGSYEQYF
TRBJ1-5,-,many,TRBV12-3/TRBV12-4,TGTGCCAGCAGCGCCGGACAGATGAATCAGCCCCAGCATTTT,CASSAGQMNQPQHF
TRBJ2-1,-,few,TRBV10-2,TGCGCCAGTAGGGTTGCCTACAATGAGCAGTTCTTC,CASRVAYNEQFF
TRBJ1-1,TRBD1,-,TRBV5-1,TGCGCCAGCAGCTCCGGACCACAGGGGAAGGTCACTGAAGCTTTCTTT,CASSSGPQGKVTEAFF
TRBJ2-7,-,few,TRBV6-5,TGTGCCAGCAGTTACTCGGTCGGGACCCACGAGCAGTACTTC,CASSYSVGTHEQYF
TRBJ1-5,-,many,TRBV7-8,TGTGCCTCGGCCCGGGGGCGAGACAATCAGCCCCAGCATTTT,CASARGRDNQPQHF
TRBJ1-1,-,-,TRBV5-4,TGTGCCAGCAGCTTGGAGACTGGGAACACTGAAGCTTTCTTT,CASSLETGNTEAFF
TRBJ2-1,-,few,TRBV19,TGTGCCAGTAGTATCGACGTTAATGAGCAGTTCTTC,CASSIDVNEQFF
TRBJ2-1,-,-,TRBV5-4,TGTGCCAGCAGCTTGGGGGACTTGCACAATGAGCAGTTCTTC,CASSLGDLHNEQFF
TRBJ2-7,-,many,TRBV6-6,TGTGCCAGCAGTTACAGGGCCAGGGAACCCCACGAGCAGTACTTC,CASSYRAREPHEQYF
TRBJ1-4,TRBD1,-,TRBV12-3/TRBV12-4,TGTGCCAGCAGTCTCTCTGACAGGGAGTTTGATGAAAAACTGTTTTTT,CASSLSDREFDEKLFF
TRBJ2-7,TRBD2,few,TRBV15,TGTGCCACCAGCAGAAATAGCGGGGGCTACGAGCAGTACTTC,CATSRNSGGYEQYF
TRBJ1-4,-,-,TRBV6-8,TGTGCCAGCAGTTACTCGGGGCGAGGCGAAAAACTGTTTTTT,CASSYSGRGEKLFF
TRBJ2-1,-,many,TRBV6-5,TGTGCCAGCAGGGACGGCTCCTACAATGAGCAGTTCTTC,CASRDGSYNEQFF
TRBJ1-1,-,-,TRBV19,TGTGCCAGTGGAATAACGACATCCTATGGGAACACTGAAGCTTTCTTT,CASGITTSYGNTEAFF
TRBJ2-1,-,-,TRBV6-4,TGTGCCAGCAGTGACTCGAGTTCCAGGGGGGGCAATGAGCAGTTCTTC,CASSDSSSRGGNEQFF
TRBJ2-1,-,many,TRBV14,TGTGCCAGCAGCCAAGATCGGATAAGGGGTTCTTACAATGAGCAGTTCTTC,CASSQDRIRGSYNEQFF
TRBJ2-1,-,many,TRBV7-8,TGTGCCAGCAGCCCGAGAGGGGATGAGCAGTTCTTC,CASSPRGDEQFF
TRBJ1-2,-,-,TRBV9,TGTGCCAGCAGCGTAGCTACGGGGTCAGGCTACACCTTC,CASSVATGSGYTF
TRBJ2-1,-,many,TRBV7-8,TGTGCCGGGGGCGGGTCTTTGAGCTCCTACAATGAGCAGTTCTTC,CAGGGSLSSYNEQFF
TRBJ1-4,TRBD1,few,TRBV7-6,TGTGCCAGCAGCCCCAGGGGGGCTAATGAAAAACTGTTTTTT,CASSPRGANEKLFF
TRBJ2-7,TRBD2,many,TRBV7-7,TGTGCTAGCAGCCCGACAGCGGGAGCGGGGTCCGAGCAGTACTTC,CASSPTAGAGSEQYF
TRBJ1-5,-,-,TRBV4-2,TGTGCCAGCAGCCAGACAGTTGCTCAGCCCCAGCATTTT,CASSQTVAQPQHF
TRBJ2-7,-,few,TRBV9,TGTGCCAGCAGCACCGGACAGACCTCCTACGAGCAGTACTTC,CASSTGQTSYEQYF
TRBJ2-3,TRBD2,many,TRBV28,TGTGCCAGCAGTTCTCAGCGGGAGGCAGACACAGATACGCAGTATTTT,CASSSQREADTDTQYF
TRBJ1-1,TRBD1,-,TRBV19,TGTGCCAGTATTAAACAGGGGGGTGAAGCTTTCTTT,CASIKQGGEAFF